One sample yielded the 9 T cell receptor beta chains listed below, sequenced in a study of blood T cells in healthy people across ages (dated by TCRdb to between 2014 and 2017). The protocol used for the library was 5' RACE. Sequencing relied on an Illumina HiSeq 2500. A second PCR of about 6 to 11 cycles was performed with a sample-barcoded 5' primer and a J-beta primer mix. TCRdb trimmed the raw reads at Q25, called clones with MiXCR and kept productive beta chains. Rows with a matching CDR3 protein are joined into one entry that keeps the most common DNA and genes. This sample gives about 1.6 million distinct CDR3 sequences in total; around 35% of them show up just once. Around 11% of the sample lies in the top ten. The specimen sequenced was blood. Receptor source: a woman aged 30 to 39 in good health.

This rearrangement joins TRBV27 to TRBJ2-3; 10 nucleotides align to TRBD1. V trimming: 7 bases; J trimming: 2 bases; junction bases outside the gene matches: 6. From germline, CDR1 is MNHEY and CDR2 SMNVEV (reference sequence). This CDR3 is built from 15 residues. CDR3 coding DNA: TGTGCCAGCACGGACAGGGGGTCCCCCACAGATACGCAGTATTTT. It specifies CASTDRGSPTDTQYF.

About this clonotype: At one of its ends the junction is not consistent with the germline gene, which may arise from a read error. The CDR3 here is CANSFGGNTLTYEQYF. The CDR3 nucleotides read TGTGCCAACAGTTTCGGGGGTAATACCCTAACCTACGAGCAGTACTTC. The chain employs TRBV12-3 or TRBV12-4 and TRBJ2-7; possibly TRBD2 for D (6 bases). The CDR3 is 16 residues long.

V and J are TRBV28 and TRBJ1-2; maybe TRBD1 (5 bases). CDR1 is MDHEN, CDR2 SYDVKM, per germline. Trimming stripped 3 bases from V and 0 bases from J, with 11 bases between. The CDR3 loop spans 15 amino acids. CDR3 bases: TGTGCCAGCAGTTTTCGGGGGGGTCCTAACTATGGCTACACCTTC. This sequence encodes CASSFRGGPNYGYTF.

This clonotype was detected a few times. The V call is TRBV14, the J call TRBJ2-5, with D maybe TRBD2 (6 bases). V dropped 4 bases and J dropped 11 bases, with 17 bases sitting between them. The germline V gene encodes CDR1 SGHDN and CDR2 FVKESK. CDR3 size: 13 residues. The CDR3 sequence is CASSRPGTSGQYF. For the CDR3, the DNA is TGTGCCAGCAGCCGACCAGGGACGAGCGGGCAGTACTTC.

The rearrangement joins TRBV6-6 to TRBJ1-1; possible D gene TRBD1, 5 bases. Looked up from germline, CDR1 is MNHNY and CDR2 is SVGAGI (reference sequence). The CDR3 is 14 residues long. The germline V and J ends were trimmed by 7 bases and 5 bases, with 17 bases remaining between them. The CDR3 region has the DNA TGTGCCAGCAATCAGGGCCCGGGGGGAACTGAAGCTTTCTTT. This encodes CASNQGPGGTEAFF.

The table lists this clonotype with a few counts. This chain links TRBV20-1 with TRBJ1-2, with D possibly matching TRBD1 (6 bases). Germline V CDR1 and CDR2: DFQATT, SNEGSKA (reference sequence). CDR3 length: 14 residues. The V gene lost 3 bases and the J gene lost 2 bases, with 13 bases spanning the gap. CDR3 protein: CSASAYQGNYGYTF. For the CDR3, the DNA is TGCAGTGCTAGCGCATATCAGGGGAACTATGGCTACACCTTC.

This clonotype was recorded a few times. The junction differs from germline at one of its ends, possibly a read error. This chain joins TRBV7-8 and TRBJ1-2; tentatively, D is TRBD1 (5 bases). The CDR3 contains 13 residues. The germline CDR1 and CDR2 sequences are SGHVS and FQNEAQ. The CDR3 DNA follows: TGTGCCAGCACCTTAAGCAGGGTGGATGGCTACACCTTC. Its protein is CASTLSRVDGYTF. Full variable domain (missing parts from reference TRBV7-8 and TRBJ1-2): GAGVSQSPRYKVAKRGQDVALRCDPISGHVSLFWYQQALGQGPEFLTYFQNEAQLDKSGLPSDRFFAERPEGSVSTLKIQRTQQEDSAVYLCASTLSRVDGYTFGSGTRLTVV.

This clonotype was detected many times. The DNA for the CDR3 is TGTGCCAGCAGCTTAGTTCCGGGGGAGACCCAGTACTTC. Translating it yields CASSLVPGETQYF. The chain joins TRBV7-9 to TRBJ2-5, with D possibly being TRBD2 (5 bases). Trimming removed 1 base at V and 5 bases at J, with 8 bases between. The CDR3 extends over 13 amino acids. From germline, CDR1 is SEHNR and CDR2 FQNEAQ (reference sequence).

This clonotype was found a few times. The V call is TRBV5-1, the J call TRBJ1-4; 7 nucleotides align to TRBD1. With 5 bases clipped from V and 7 bases from J, the junction kept 8 bases outside the gene matches. The CDR3 length is 14 residues. CDR1 and CDR2 from the germline V gene are SGHRS and YFSETQ. The CDR3 spells CASSSTQGGEKLFF. The CDR3, as DNA: TGCGCCAGCAGTTCAACTCAGGGGGGTGAAAAACTGTTTTTT.